This TCR beta chain stems from a study of cytomegalovirus exposure and HLA in healthy donors (dated by TCRdb to the late 2010s). A note on the overall study: According to an earlier analysis of a few hundred of the donors, about 180 million T cells yielded some 120 million unique TCR beta sequences and about 300 Gb of sequence data. An early release that covered about 600 HLA-typed donors contained approximately 300 gigabases of sequencing data and 70 million to 100 million unique TCR sequences. The genetic ancestry cluster associated with self-reported Caucasian donors included around four fifths of the 398 genotyped donors. The study aimed to test whether cataloging public T cell receptors could reveal signatures of past pathogen exposure. The T cell repertoires of 666 subjects were profiled by immunosequencing and related to cytomegalovirus serostatus. Along with the roughly 700-subject first cohort, a separate validation cohort of about 110 different subjects was used. The study combined high-throughput TCR immunosequencing, statistical association of individual TCRs with disease status, and machine learning to predict cytomegalovirus infection status. A later analysis re-examined previously published TCR beta repertoires from more than 600 donors and added high-resolution HLA genotyping to investigate patterns of TCR occurrence. Rather than drawing on any new phenotypic data, the later analysis identified candidate immune exposures from TCR beta sequences and the way those sequences occurred across donors. An earlier analysis of 500 to 650 of the donors applied high-throughput TCR beta sequencing to assess whether each TCR beta V gene segment acted as functional or pseudogenic. Donor age, sex, ethnicity and CMV serostatus were compiled together with the repertoire data. A later genetic analysis used genome-wide SNP genotypes for about 65% of the 666 donors, treating that subset as a discovery cohort. All discovery cohort repertoires had been generated on a single sequencing platform. Class I and class II HLA loci were covered by the typing at four-digit resolution. Typing coverage varied by locus: about 620-630 donors for A, B, C, DRB1 and DQB1; roughly 510 for DQA1; approximately 570 for DPA1; under 490 for DPB1. A few DR-DQ haplotypes were handled as single units for association and clustering because linkage in the cohort was strong. Among about 370 genotyped donors of the cohort, an average of around 220,000 unique TCR beta nucleotide sequences was sequenced per donor, of which 15% to 20% were non-productive.

In total, just over 650 healthy bone marrow donors made up the cohort. At the time of sampling, all cohort members were nominally healthy, though unrecorded immune exposures were likely present. The donor tested CMV seropositive and was one of the 289 seropositive cohort members. A peripheral blood sample was provided by each donor, and peripheral blood mononuclear cells were used for TCR beta sequencing. Genomic DNA extraction from the blood cell samples was performed with the Qiagen DNeasy Blood Extraction Kit. To note about this clone: The antigen it binds to is not known. Nothing much larger sits one base from this clone, and base qualities are not available.

V and J lose 2 bases and 0 bases, and a span of 4 bases separates them. The CDR3 runs 13 residues from the cysteine to the phenylalanine. This entry keeps only the CDR3 DNA: 39 bases, framed from base 1. The germline V gene (reference sequence) specifies MNHEY as CDR1 and SMNVEV as CDR2. Paper-wide results and their limitations: HLA typing was unavailable for some donors at each locus, so association tests used only the typed subset. Several of the top co-occurrence clusters appeared to be linked to parvovirus B19, influenza, CMV and Epstein-Barr virus, according to a later analysis. The presence/absence analyses assumed that sequencing depth was roughly uniform across donors, and that assumption may not be true. This cohort had only TCR beta chains sequenced, and the lack of alpha or paired-chain data limited which features could be detected. While some public TCRs were present in many individuals, most TCR sequences turned up only very rarely across donors. In a later genetic analysis, fewer N-insertions in productive TCRs were reported among donors in an Asian-associated ancestry cluster than the roughly 700-donor mean. According to the authors, the approach could potentially be generalized to other disease states and immunological phenotypes. In a later genetic analysis, a missense DCLRE1C variant was associated with V-gene and J-gene trimming of TCR beta chains, and the association was replicated in an independent cohort. Assigning TCR associations to individual alleles was difficult when HLA alleles, especially DR and DQ, strongly co-occurred. A further reported finding was that TCR beta sequences accurately predicted the HLA-A and HLA-B alleles for most subjects in the first cohort. A later analysis found that TCR association rates varied across HLA loci, with DRB1 alleles showing the most associated TCRs and HLA-C alleles the fewest. Broadly in line with IMGT annotations, most TCR beta V segments showed up in productive rearrangements about 87% or about 30% of the time in an earlier analysis of a few hundred of the donors. CMV serostatus was the only immune exposure information available for the cohort. The study gave a list of 150 to 200 TCR beta chains associated with cytomegalovirus. Cytomegalovirus status was reported to be diagnosed by the classifier with high specificity and sensitivity in both the original and validation cohorts. In a later analysis, HLA-associated TCR beta chains were found to be more clonally expanded and to have lower generation probabilities than equally common non-associated chains. Some IMGT-functional V segments, including TRBV6-2 and TRBV6-3, could not be distinguished by the 87-base-pair reads and were therefore excluded. In vitro tests confirmed that three of the cytomegalovirus-associated TCR beta chains recognize cytomegalovirus antigens. About 15 rarely observed V segments, including chromosome 9 orphons, were excluded from the earlier analysis of a few hundred of the donors because counts were too low. According to a later analysis, most CMV-associated TCR beta chains appeared to be HLA-restricted, and the HLA associations seemed to be driven largely by CMV exposure. A cluster of highly shared sequence variants was judged likely to represent a technical artifact of the sequencing pipeline. At a false discovery rate of 0.05, a later analysis linked fewer than 20,000 TCR beta sequences to specific HLA alleles. Linkage disequilibrium might explain the correlated functional status among segregating V segments, but an unknown experimental factor could not be ruled out.

Preparation of the library involved the immunoSEQ multiplex PCR assay. For the multiplex PCR, a mixture combining 60 forward primers for TCR Vbeta segments and 13 reverse primers for TCR Jbeta segments was used. A multiplex PCR assay on genomic DNA amplified the CDR3 region of rearranged TCR beta genes. The Illumina HiSeq System was used to sequence the amplified TCR beta libraries as 87-base-pair reads. As for how the authors treated the data: A later analysis tallied around 87 million unique TCR beta chains across the 550 to 850 repertoires, and approximately 9.9 million of those chains were shared by two or more donors. Raw reads were error-corrected and collapsed into unique sequences with a nearest-neighbor algorithm that merged closely related sequences to remove PCR and sequencing errors. Alignment of CDR3 sequences to IMGT reference sequences was used to assign V, D and J gene segments. For a sequence to be retained, at least a six-nucleotide match to both a V gene segment and a J gene segment was required. Rearrangements were called productive when the CDR3 lacked stop codons and stayed in frame with V and J; all others were non-productive. Following IMGT convention, CDR3 was defined as the stretch from the second conserved V-encoded cysteine up to the conserved J-encoded phenylalanine. The earlier analysis of about 610 of the donors excluded any sequence lacking an unambiguous match to a single V gene segment. An earlier analysis of fewer than 650 of the donors classified V segments as functional when productive rearrangements were above 56.7% and as segregating when the standard deviation between donors was above 5%. A statistical classification framework was developed to diagnose cytomegalovirus status using the catalog of TCR beta chain sequences. In a later analysis, V and J genes were assigned by comparing TCR nucleotide sequences against IMGT/GENE-DB human TR gene sequences. Using the TCRdist pipeline, a later analysis assigned CDR3 sequences along with most-parsimonious VDJ recombination scenarios. In a later analysis, each TCR beta chain was defined by its CDR3 amino acid sequence together with its V-gene family, and reads without a unique V-gene family were excluded. To address suspected cross-contamination and a sequencing artifact, a later analysis removed 592 highly shared, low-generation-probability nucleotide sequences. In a later analysis, a clonal expansion index was calculated for each public chain from normalized within-repertoire ranks of inferred template counts. A later analysis computed generation probabilities with a VDJ recombination model fitted to out-of-frame rearrangements, and checked the results against IGoR. Hypergeometric tests were used in a later analysis to score TCR-TCR, TCR-HLA and TCR-CMV co-occurrence, with a repertoire-size bias correction applied to the TCR pairs. A later analysis estimated false discovery rates by permuting HLA or CMV assignments 20 times. In a later analysis, co-occurring TCRs were grouped using DBSCAN, and TCRdist sequence similarity was added for clustering within HLA-allele-positive subsets. Repertoires with fewer than 30,000 or more than 120,000 public chains, plus five repertoires with anomalous nucleotide sharing, were excluded from co-occurrence clustering. In its TCRdb copy, this immuneACCESS table keeps in-frame sequences only and misses some clones. Where compared with another copy, unresolved V genes explain less than half of these, and the others have no known cause. The V and J calls and the clone size are those of that table, but D and trimming were determined from the DNA. In this sample the table shows tens of thousands of clones, around 75% of which occur a single time. Of the sample, around 21% falls within the top ten clones.

The sample was PBMCs. The source is a middle-aged woman in good health and CMV-seropositive. The chain links TRBV27 with TRBJ1-2, with the D segment identity uncertain. The DNA sequence follows: TGTGCCAGCAGTTTAACACCTAACTATGGCTACACCTTC. It translates as CASSLTPNYGYTF.